The sequence of this TCR beta chain was determined in a study of blood T cell repertoires in COVID-19. This clone has a count of ten or more. Germline CDR1 SGHTA, CDR2 FQGTGA. V lost 3 bases to trimming and J lost 5 bases; unmatched junction nucleotides: 5. This CDR3 has 16 amino acids. Clones were sequenced by immunoSEQ multiplex PCR, and TCRdb holds only the in-frame ones, with some missing. The sample lists around 53,000 clones; 70% to 85% were seen once. The sequencing input was peripheral blood. The receptor was derived from a man in his 70s with active COVID-19. This rearrangement joins TRBV7-3 to TRBJ2-5; the match to TRBD2 covers 14 bases. As DNA, the CDR3 is TGTGCCAGCAGCTTCGGGACTAGCGGGAGTCTGGAGACCCAGTACTTC. Translated, it gives CASSFGTSGSLETQYF.